This T cell receptor (beta chain) was observed in a study of T cell changes during pregnancy in multiple sclerosis (dated by TCRdb to about 2019). With regard to the full study: In women with multiple sclerosis, the researchers looked at how the T cell repertoire shifted as pregnancy progressed.

To note about this clone: Its recognized antigen is unknown. The input lacks base qualities; no much larger clone sits a single base away.

CDR1 and CDR2 (SQVTM, ANQGSEA) derive from the germline V gene. From the cysteine through the phenylalanine, the CDR3 covers 16 amino acids. Only the CDR3 DNA stays, 48 bases, in frame from base 1. Relative to germline, V is 6 bases shorter and J is 0 bases shorter, with 15 bases between their ends. Receptors were amplified or captured by the immunoSEQ multiplex PCR assay. The table was pulled from immuneACCESS by TCRdb, which kept in-frame rearrangements only. Such tables lose some clones; where checked, under half of the loss comes from unresolved V genes, and the rest has no known cause. Recorded for this sample are around 64,000 clones; about nine tenths of them occurred a single time. The ten biggest clones cover roughly 0.29% of the sample.

The clonotype was recovered from a female donor with multiple sclerosis, enrolled in a pregnancy study. The rearrangement joined TRBV29-1 to TRBJ2-6, with a tentative D gene TRBD1 over 6 matching bases. Source: CD4+ T cells from peripheral blood mononuclear cells, taken after pregnancy. The CDR3 corresponds to CSVGASLSSGANVLTF. The DNA sequence reads TGCAGCGTGGGGGCCTCGTTGAGCTCTGGGGCCAACGTCCTGACTTTC.